The 12 T cell receptor beta chains reported below all come from one sample, sequenced in a study of blood T cell repertoires in COVID-19. Sequenced by immunoSEQ multiplex PCR; TCRdb stores in-frame clones only, minus some. The profile covers 95,000 to 120,000 clones, with 80% to 90% appearing a single time and roughly 2.3% taken by the ten largest. The specimen was peripheral blood. The receptors come from a human donor in a cohort sampled during active COVID-19.

The chain uses TRBV13 and TRBJ2-2, with 10 bases matching TRBD1. J lost 3 bases, V lost 5 bases, and 9 bases had no gene match. The germline gives CDR1 PRHDT, CDR2 FYEKMQ (reference sequence). This CDR3 spans 17 amino acids. The CDR3 sequence is CASSPKTGGADTGELFF. The CDR3 DNA is TGTGCCAGCAGCCCTAAGACAGGGGGCGCTGACACCGGGGAGCTGTTTTTT.

V usage is TRBV25-1 and J usage is TRBJ2-7; the D gene is possibly TRBD2 (5 bases). Trimming took off 1 base at V and 6 bases at J, with 10 bases between the two ends. The CDR3 spans 13 residues. In germline, CDR1 is MGHDK, CDR2 SYGVNS. The CDR3 loop reads CASSEFPEVEQYF. CDR3 nucleotides: TGTGCCAGCAGTGAATTCCCGGAGGTCGAGCAGTACTTC.

V usage is TRBV6-1 and J usage is TRBJ2-6; 7 bases are a match to TRBD1. CDR3 length equals 18 residues. Per the germline V gene, CDR1 is MNHNS and CDR2 is SASEGT. Trimming removed 2 bases from V and 2 bases from J; junction bases left unmatched: 9. This chain's CDR3 is CASSESWQGETGANVLTF. DNA of the CDR3: TGTGCCAGCAGTGAATCTTGGCAGGGGGAGACTGGGGCCAACGTCCTGACTTTC.

The chain carries TRBV4-1 and TRBJ2-7; D might be TRBD2 (6 bases). Germline CDR1 MGHRA, CDR2 YSYEKL. Trimming left V 1 base short and J 0 bases short, with 16 bases between. The CDR3 totals 17 residues. For the CDR3, the DNA is TGCGCCAGCAGCCAAGTGAGGAGCGGGCGATTCTCCTACGAGCAGTACTTC. Translated: CASSQVRSGRFSYEQYF.

The rearrangement uses TRBV29-1 and TRBJ1-1; no reliable D call. The CDR3 sequence is 15 residues long. Germline V lookup: CDR1 SQVTM, CDR2 ANQGSEA. V was shortened by 5 bases and J by 4 bases, with 20 bases between the two germline ends. The CDR3 is CSVNLGRVRGTEAFF. In DNA form, the CDR3 reads TGCAGCGTTAACCTTGGGAGGGTTCGAGGCACTGAAGCTTTCTTT.

The chain recombines TRBV15 with TRBJ2-1; the match to TRBD2 covers 9 bases. The CDR3 length is 16 residues. With V trimmed by 0 bases and J by 5 bases, 5 bases remained unmatched. CDR1 and CDR2 (germline): LNHNV, YYDKDF (reference sequence). The CDR3 region has the DNA TGTGCCACCAGCAGAGATCTGCCTAGCGGGAACAATGAGCAGTTCTTC. Residues: CATSRDLPSGNNEQFF. The whole variable domain, filled in from reference TRBV15 and TRBJ2-1, reads DAMVIQNPRYQVTQFGKPVTLSCSQTLNHNVMYWYQQKSSQAPKLLFHYYDKDFNNEADTPDNFQSRRPNTSFCFLDIRSPGLGDTAMYLCATSRDLPSGNNEQFFGPGTRLTVL.

This chain links TRBV11-2 with TRBJ2-2; 16 nucleotides line up with TRBD2. This CDR3 has 17 residues. V shed 4 bases, J shed 9 bases, and the junction held 8 bases outside the gene matches. Germline V lookup: CDR1 SGHAT, CDR2 FQNNGV. CDR3 amino acids: CASSSPGLAGGPRELFF. CDR3 in DNA: TGTGCCAGCAGCTCGCCGGGACTAGCGGGGGGGCCGAGGGAGCTGTTTTTT. Full variable domain (rest looked up from reference TRBV11-2 and TRBJ2-2): EAGVAQSPRYKIIEKRQSVAFWCNPISGHATLYWYQQILGQGPKLLIQFQNNGVVDDSQLPKDRFSAERLKGVDSTLKIQPAKLEDSAVYLCASSSPGLAGGPRELFFGEGSRLTVL.

Only a few counts were recorded for this clone. This chain connects TRBV7-9 to TRBJ2-7; 9 nucleotides align to TRBD1. The germline V gene has CDR1 SEHNR and CDR2 FQNEAQ (reference sequence). This CDR3 spans 16 amino acids. Trimming at V came to 3 bases and at J to 2 bases, leaving 8 bases not matched to a gene. CDR3 nucleotides: TGTGCCAGCAGCTTGGGCGGGGGACAGGGCCCCTACGAGCAGTACTTC. Translating it yields CASSLGGGQGPYEQYF.

The V and J genes are TRBV5-1 and TRBJ2-3, with TRBD2 matching over 13 bases. The CDR3 runs 18 residues. The V gene end was trimmed by 4 bases and the J gene end by 2 bases; junction bases not matched to a gene: 10. The germline CDR1 and CDR2 sequences are SGHRS and YFSETQ. Here the CDR3 DNA reads TGCGCCAGCAGCACCGGACTAGCGGGAGATCGTTTCACAGATACGCAGTATTTT. Translation gives CASSTGLAGDRFTDTQYF.

The gene calls are TRBV2 and TRBJ2-7; 9 bases are shared with TRBD1. Germline lookup yields CDR1 SNHLY and CDR2 FYNNEI. This CDR3 comprises 16 residues. J was trimmed by 5 bases and V by 6 bases; bases with no gene match: 14. The CDR3: CASRKQGAAGVDEQYF. CDR3 nucleotides: TGTGCCAGCAGGAAACAGGGGGCGGCGGGCGTCGACGAGCAGTACTTC.

This clone has just one count. J is TRBJ2-5 and V is TRBV19; 12 bases are shared with TRBD2. The CDR3 covers 15 residues. V was pared by 6 bases and J by 4 bases, with 6 bases of the junction left unmatched. Germline CDR1 LNHDA, CDR2 SQIVND (reference sequence). Here the CDR3 reads CASRLAGGVGETQYF. CDR3 DNA: TGTGCCAGTAGACTAGCGGGAGGTGTAGGAGAGACCCAGTACTTC.

The chain links TRBV25-1 to TRBJ2-7; D is uncertain. V lost 4 bases and J lost 3, with 4 bases in between. CDR1 is MGHDK and CDR2 is SYGVNS in the germline V gene. The CDR3 spans 11 residues. This CDR3 reads CASSVYYEQYF. The CDR3 DNA follows: TGTGCCAGCAGTGTGTACTACGAGCAGTACTTC.